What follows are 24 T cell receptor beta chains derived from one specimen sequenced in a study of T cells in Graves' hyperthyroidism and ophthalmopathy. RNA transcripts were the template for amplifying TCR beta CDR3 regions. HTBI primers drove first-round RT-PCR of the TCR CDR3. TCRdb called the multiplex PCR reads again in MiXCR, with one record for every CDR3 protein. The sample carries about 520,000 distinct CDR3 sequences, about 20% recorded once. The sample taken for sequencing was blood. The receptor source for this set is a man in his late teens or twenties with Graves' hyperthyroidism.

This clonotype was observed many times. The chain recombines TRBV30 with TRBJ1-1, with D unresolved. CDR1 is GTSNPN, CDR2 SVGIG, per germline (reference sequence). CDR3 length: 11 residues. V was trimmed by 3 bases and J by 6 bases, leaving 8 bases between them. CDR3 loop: CAWSGQPEAFF. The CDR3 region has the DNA TGTGCCTGGAGCGGGCAGCCTGAAGCTTTCTTT.

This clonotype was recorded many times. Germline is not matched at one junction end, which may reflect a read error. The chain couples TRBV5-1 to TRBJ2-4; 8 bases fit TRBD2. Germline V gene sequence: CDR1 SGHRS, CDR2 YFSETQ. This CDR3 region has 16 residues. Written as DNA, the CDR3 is TGCGCCAGCAGCTTGGCGGTCGGGGGGGCAGGAAACATTAAGTACTTC. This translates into CASSLAVGGAGNIKYF.

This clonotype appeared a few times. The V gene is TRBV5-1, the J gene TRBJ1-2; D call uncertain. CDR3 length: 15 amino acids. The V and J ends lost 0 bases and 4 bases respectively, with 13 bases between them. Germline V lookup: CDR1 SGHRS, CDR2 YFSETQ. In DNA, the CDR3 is TGCGCCAGCAGCTTGGCCCAGGCGGGATCCTATGGCTACACCTTC. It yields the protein CASSLAQAGSYGYTF.

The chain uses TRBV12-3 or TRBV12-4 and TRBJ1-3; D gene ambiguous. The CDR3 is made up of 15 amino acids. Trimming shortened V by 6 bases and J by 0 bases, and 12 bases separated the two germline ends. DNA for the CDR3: TGTGCCAGCAGACGCAGTGCCAGCTCTGGAAACACCATATATTTT. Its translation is CASRRSASSGNTIYF.

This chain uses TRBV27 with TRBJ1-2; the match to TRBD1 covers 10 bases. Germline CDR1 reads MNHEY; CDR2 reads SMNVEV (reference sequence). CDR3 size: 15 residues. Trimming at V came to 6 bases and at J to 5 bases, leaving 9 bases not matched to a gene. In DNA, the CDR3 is TGTGCCAGCAGGAATGGACAGGGGGATTATTATGGCTACACCTTC. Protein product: CASRNGQGDYYGYTF.

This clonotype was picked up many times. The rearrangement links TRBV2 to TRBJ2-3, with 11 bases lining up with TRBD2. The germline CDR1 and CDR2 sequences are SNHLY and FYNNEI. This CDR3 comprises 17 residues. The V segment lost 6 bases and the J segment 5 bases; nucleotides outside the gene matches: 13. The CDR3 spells CASRDYLAGGRKDTQYF. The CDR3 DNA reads TGTGCCAGCAGGGATTACTTAGCGGGGGGGCGGAAAGATACGCAGTATTTT.

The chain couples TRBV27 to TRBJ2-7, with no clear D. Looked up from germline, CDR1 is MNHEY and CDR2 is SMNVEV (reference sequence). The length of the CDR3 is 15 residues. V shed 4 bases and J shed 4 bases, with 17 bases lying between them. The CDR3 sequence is CASSSLGFLPYEQYF. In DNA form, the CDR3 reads TGTGCCAGCAGTTCCCTGGGCTTCCTGCCTTACGAGCAGTACTTC.

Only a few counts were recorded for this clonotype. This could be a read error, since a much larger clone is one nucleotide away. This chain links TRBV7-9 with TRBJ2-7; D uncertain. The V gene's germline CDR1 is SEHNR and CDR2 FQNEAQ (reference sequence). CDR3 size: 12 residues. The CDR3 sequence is CASSSAYYEQCF. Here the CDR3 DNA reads TGTGCCAGCAGCTCCGCCTATTACGAGCAGTGCTTC.

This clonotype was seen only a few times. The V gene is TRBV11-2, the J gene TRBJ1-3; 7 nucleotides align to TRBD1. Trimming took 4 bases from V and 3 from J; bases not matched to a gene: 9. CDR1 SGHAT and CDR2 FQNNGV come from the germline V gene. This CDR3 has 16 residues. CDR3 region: CASSSWGRGIGNTIYF. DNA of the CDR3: TGTGCCAGCAGCTCTTGGGGCAGGGGGATTGGAAACACCATATATTTT.

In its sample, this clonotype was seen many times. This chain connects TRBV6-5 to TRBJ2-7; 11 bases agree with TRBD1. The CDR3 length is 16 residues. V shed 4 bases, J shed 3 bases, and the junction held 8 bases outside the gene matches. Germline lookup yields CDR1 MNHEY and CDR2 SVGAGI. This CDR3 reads CASSSPPGQGDYEQYF. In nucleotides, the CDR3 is TGTGCCAGCAGTTCACCCCCGGGACAGGGGGACTACGAGCAGTACTTC.

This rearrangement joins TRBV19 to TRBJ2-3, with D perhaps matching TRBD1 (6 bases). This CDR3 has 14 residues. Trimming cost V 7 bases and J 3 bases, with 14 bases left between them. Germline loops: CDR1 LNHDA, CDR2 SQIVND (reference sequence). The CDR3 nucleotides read TGTGCCAGTACCCGGACAGCGTTTACAGATACGCAGTATTTT. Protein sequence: CASTRTAFTDTQYF.

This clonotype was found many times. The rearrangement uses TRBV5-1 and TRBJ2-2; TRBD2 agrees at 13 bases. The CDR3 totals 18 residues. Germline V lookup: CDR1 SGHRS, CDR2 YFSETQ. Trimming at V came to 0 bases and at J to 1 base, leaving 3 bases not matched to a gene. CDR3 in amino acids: CASSLGTSGGLNTGELFF. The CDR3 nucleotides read TGCGCCAGCAGCTTGGGGACTAGCGGGGGACTGAACACCGGGGAGCTGTTTTTT.

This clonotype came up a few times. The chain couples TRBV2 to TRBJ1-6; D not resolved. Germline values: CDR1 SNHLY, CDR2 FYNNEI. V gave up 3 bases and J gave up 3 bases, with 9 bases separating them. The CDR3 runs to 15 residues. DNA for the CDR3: TGTGCCAGCAGTGAGGACGGAATCTATAATTCACCCCTCCACTTT. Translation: CASSEDGIYNSPLHF.

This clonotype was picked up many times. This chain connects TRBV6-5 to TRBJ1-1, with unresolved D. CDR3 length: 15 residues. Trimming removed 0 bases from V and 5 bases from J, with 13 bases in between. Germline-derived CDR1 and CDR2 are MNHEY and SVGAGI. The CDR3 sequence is CASSYSNGGGTEAFF. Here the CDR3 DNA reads TGTGCCAGCAGTTACTCGAATGGCGGCGGGACTGAAGCTTTCTTT.

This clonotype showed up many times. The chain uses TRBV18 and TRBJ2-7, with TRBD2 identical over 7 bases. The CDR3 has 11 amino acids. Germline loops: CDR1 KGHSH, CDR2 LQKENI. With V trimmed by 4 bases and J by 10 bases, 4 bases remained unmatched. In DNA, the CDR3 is TGTGCCAGCTCACAAGGGAGGGATCAGTACTTC. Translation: CASSQGRDQYF. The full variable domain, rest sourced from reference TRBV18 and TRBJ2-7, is NAGVMQNPRHLVRRRGQEARLRCSPMKGHSHVYWYRQLPEEGLKFMVYLQKENIIDESGMPKERFSAEFPKEGPSILRIQQVVRGDSAAYFCASSQGRDQYFGPGTRLTVT.

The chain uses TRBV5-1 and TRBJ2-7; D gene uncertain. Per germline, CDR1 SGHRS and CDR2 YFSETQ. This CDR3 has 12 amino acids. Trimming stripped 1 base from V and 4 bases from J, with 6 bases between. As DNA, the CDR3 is TGCGCCAGCAGCTTGCCCTCTTACGAGCAGTACGTC. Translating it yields CASSLPSYEQYV.

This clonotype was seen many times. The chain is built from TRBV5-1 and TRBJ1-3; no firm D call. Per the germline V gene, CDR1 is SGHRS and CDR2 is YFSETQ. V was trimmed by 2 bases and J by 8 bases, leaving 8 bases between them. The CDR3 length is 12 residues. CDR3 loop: CASSLGSDTIYF. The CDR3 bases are TGCGCCAGCAGCTTAGGCTCGGACACCATATATTTT.

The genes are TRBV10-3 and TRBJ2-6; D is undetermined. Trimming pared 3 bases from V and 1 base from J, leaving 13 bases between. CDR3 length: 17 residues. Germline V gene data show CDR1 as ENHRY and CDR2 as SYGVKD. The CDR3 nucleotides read TGTGCCATCAGTGATTTTGTAAAAGCATCTGGGGCCAACGTCCTGACTTTC. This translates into CAISDFVKASGANVLTF.

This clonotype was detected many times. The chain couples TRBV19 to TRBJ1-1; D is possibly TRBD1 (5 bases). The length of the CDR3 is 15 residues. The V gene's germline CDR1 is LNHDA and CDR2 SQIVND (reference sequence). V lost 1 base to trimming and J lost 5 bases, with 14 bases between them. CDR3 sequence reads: CASSIGGGSRTEAFF. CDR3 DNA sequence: TGTGCCAGTAGTATAGGGGGGGGGTCGAGGACTGAAGCTTTCTTT.

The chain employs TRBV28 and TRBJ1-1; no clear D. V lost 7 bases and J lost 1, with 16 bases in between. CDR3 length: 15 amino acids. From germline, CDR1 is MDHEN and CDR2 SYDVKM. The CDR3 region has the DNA TGTGCCAGCACTCCCATGGCGGGCGGGAACACTGAAGCTTTCTTT. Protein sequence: CASTPMAGGNTEAFF.

CDR3 loop: CAWGGALLATETQYF. CDR3 DNA sequence: TGTGCCTGGGGGGGCGCATTACTAGCAACGGAGACCCAGTACTTC. The chain recombines TRBV30 with TRBJ2-5; the D call may be TRBD1 or TRBD2 (6 bases each). From germline, CDR1 is GTSNPN and CDR2 SVGIG (reference sequence). There are 15 residues in the CDR3. V gave up 5 bases and J gave up 5 bases, with 21 bases separating them.

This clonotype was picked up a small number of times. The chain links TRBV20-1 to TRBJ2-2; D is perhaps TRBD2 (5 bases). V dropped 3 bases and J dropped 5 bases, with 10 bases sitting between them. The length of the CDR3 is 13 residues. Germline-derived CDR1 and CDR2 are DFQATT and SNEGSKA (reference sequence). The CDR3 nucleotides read TGCAGTGCTAGGGAACTAGGGACCGGGGAGCTGTTTTTT. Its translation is CSARELGTGELFF.

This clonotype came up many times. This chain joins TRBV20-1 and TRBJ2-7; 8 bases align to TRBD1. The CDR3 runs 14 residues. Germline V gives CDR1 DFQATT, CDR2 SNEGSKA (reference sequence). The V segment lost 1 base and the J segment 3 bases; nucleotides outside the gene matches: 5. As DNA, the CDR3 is TGCAGTGCTAGAGCATTACAGGGGGACTACGAGCAGTACTTC. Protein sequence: CSARALQGDYEQYF.

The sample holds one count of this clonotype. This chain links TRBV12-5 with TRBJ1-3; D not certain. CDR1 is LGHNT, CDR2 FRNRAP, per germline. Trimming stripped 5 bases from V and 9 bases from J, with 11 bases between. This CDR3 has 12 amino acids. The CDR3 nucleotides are TGTGCTAGTGGTCTTGTCGCTTGCACCATATATTTT. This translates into CASGLVACTIYF.